The clone carrying this TCR beta chain was picked up a small number of times. Its antigen is currently unknown. Donors in the study were healthy people who gave bone marrow. PCR primers comprised 60 Vbeta and 13 Jbeta primers. The repertoire was sequenced with immunoSEQ multiplex PCR; TCRdb's copy has only in-frame clones and lacks some. The sample includes more than 90,000 clones, about 85% of them seen just once. These data originate in a study of cytomegalovirus exposure and HLA in healthy donors. V was pared by 3 bases and J by 0 bases, with 19 bases between. CDR1 and CDR2 from the germline V gene are ENHRY and SYGVKD. The CDR3 contains 18 residues. Overall study findings and caveats: Judged likely to be a sequencing artifact was a cluster of highly shared sequence variants.

The TCR originated in a man aged 25 to 45 in good health and CMV-seronegative. The sample was PBMCs. The genes are TRBV10-3 and TRBJ2-3; D may be TRBD2 (5 bases). The CDR3 protein is CAISDRGRSGLSTDTQYF. As DNA, the CDR3 is TGTGCCATCAGTGATAGAGGTCGGAGCGGCTTAAGCACAGATACGCAGTATTTT.